The next 19 T cell receptor beta chains were all read from a single sample in a study of shared clonotypes between healthy human individuals. Method: immunoSEQ multiplex PCR; TCRdb's copy keeps in-frame clones and lacks some. The sample carries roughly 450,000 clones, less than 85% recorded once. Material: PBMCs. These receptors were collected from a woman aged 40 to 50 in good health. Some clones in this sample may be carry-over from other donors' samples.

This clone was observed at least ten times. The chain carries TRBV28 and TRBJ2-1; possibly TRBD1 or TRBD2 for D (5 bases each). V was trimmed by 8 bases and J by 9 bases, leaving 23 bases between them. The CDR3 length is 15 residues. The V gene's germline CDR1 is MDHEN and CDR2 SYDVKM. The CDR3 protein is CASSGPIFTHSEQFF. In nucleotides, the CDR3 is TGTGCCAGCTCGGGACCCATTTTTACCCACAGTGAGCAGTTCTTC.

The rearrangement joins TRBV10-3 to TRBJ1-5; no clear D gene. V was shortened by 3 bases and J by 9 bases, with 9 bases between the two germline ends. The CDR3 has 12 amino acids. The germline V gene has CDR1 ENHRY and CDR2 SYGVKD. The CDR3 DNA is TGTGCCATCAGTGAAACCGAGGGGCCCCAGCATTTT. The encoded protein is CAISETEGPQHF.

V gene TRBV19 combines with J gene TRBJ1-1; D unresolved. V lost 4 bases and J 1 base, leaving 13 bases between the germline ends. Germline loops: CDR1 LNHDA, CDR2 SQIVND (reference sequence). This CDR3 is built from 15 residues. The CDR3 nucleotides read TGTGCCAGTAGTACAGGAATCCCGACGAACACTGAAGCTTTCTTT. Translating it yields CASSTGIPTNTEAFF.

This clone was recorded many times. The chain couples TRBV19 to TRBJ2-5, with TRBD1 matching 7 bases. The junction had 7 bases not matched to a gene; V was cut back by 5 bases and J by 4 bases. This CDR3 region has 14 residues. CDR1 and CDR2 from the germline V gene are LNHDA and SQIVND (reference sequence). CDR3 nucleotide sequence: TGTGCCAGTAGTGGGACAGTTCCCCGAGAGACCCAGTACTTC. Amino acid sequence: CASSGTVPRETQYF.

The chain links TRBV7-2 to TRBJ1-1; no definite D call. The germline V gene encodes CDR1 SGHTA and CDR2 FQGNSA. This CDR3 has 14 amino acids. Trimming took off 3 bases at V and 1 base at J, with 9 bases between the two ends. The CDR3 coding sequence is TGTGCCAGCAGCTTCCGAACAGCGAACACTGAAGCTTTCTTT. The encoded protein is CASSFRTANTEAFF. Using reference TRBV7-2 and TRBJ1-1 for the parts outside the CDR3, the full variable domain is GAGVSQSPSNKVTEKGKDVELRCDPISGHTALYWYRQSLGQGLEFLIYFQGNSAPDKSGLPSDRFSAERTGGSVSTLTIQRTQQEDSAVYLCASSFRTANTEAFFGQGTRLTVV.

In this sample, this clone turned up many times. The identical CDR3 is also encoded by other nucleotide sequences in the sample. The chain carries TRBV28 and TRBJ1-1; D call uncertain. The CDR3 spans 14 residues. With 6 bases removed from V and 0 bases from J, the gap between germline ends came to 11 bases. Germline loops: CDR1 MDHEN, CDR2 SYDVKM. The CDR3 loop reads CASSPPKMNTEAFF. Here the CDR3 DNA reads TGTGCCAGCAGCCCCCCCAAGATGAACACTGAAGCTTTCTTT.

The V and J genes are TRBV20-1 and TRBJ2-5, with 7 bases matching TRBD1. V lost 7 bases to trimming and J lost 4 bases; unmatched junction nucleotides: 3. Germline V CDR1 and CDR2: DFQATT, SNEGSKA (reference sequence). CDR3 length: 11 amino acids. The CDR3 protein is CSVYRGETQYF. DNA for the CDR3: TGCAGTGTCTACAGGGGAGAGACCCAGTACTTC.

The chain uses TRBV7-2 and TRBJ1-5; no clear D gene. This CDR3 is 13 amino acids long. The V gene lost 7 bases and the J gene lost 1 base, with 8 bases spanning the gap. Per germline, CDR1 SGHTA and CDR2 FQGNSA. The CDR3 sequence is CASTRESNQPQHF. In DNA form, the CDR3 reads TGTGCCAGCACCCGTGAAAGCAATCAGCCCCAGCATTTT.

This clone appeared a single time. The gene calls are TRBV19 and TRBJ2-7; D is uncertain. The V end lost 2 bases, the J end lost 3 bases, and 14 bases lay between the germline ends. The CDR3 is 15 amino acids. Germline assignment: CDR1 LNHDA and CDR2 SQIVND (reference sequence). CDR3 DNA: TGTGCCAGTAGTATATCTTTTGGGCAGTACTACGAGCAGTACTTC. Translating it yields CASSISFGQYYEQYF.

This clone was picked up a small number of times. The V gene is TRBV7-2, the J gene TRBJ2-2; D not resolved. Germline loops: CDR1 SGHTA, CDR2 FQGNSA. V was trimmed by 2 bases and J by 1 base, leaving 8 bases between them. The CDR3 runs 15 residues. The CDR3 loop reads CASSLWWGNTGELFF. The DNA for the CDR3 is TGTGCCAGCAGCTTATGGTGGGGGAACACCGGGGAGCTGTTTTTT. The full variable domain, completed using reference TRBV7-2 and TRBJ2-2, is GAGVSQSPSNKVTEKGKDVELRCDPISGHTALYWYRQSLGQGLEFLIYFQGNSAPDKSGLPSDRFSAERTGGSVSTLTIQRTQQEDSAVYLCASSLWWGNTGELFFGEGSRLTVL.

V gene TRBV5-1 combines with J gene TRBJ2-5, with D perhaps TRBD1 (6 bases). The DNA end favors TRBJ2-7, so the J call may be wrong. Germline V gives CDR1 SGHRS, CDR2 YFSETQ. The CDR3 is 15 amino acids. The CDR3 sequence: CASSPEGDNPYEQYF. DNA for the CDR3: TGCGCCAGCAGCCCAGAGGGGGACAACCCCTACGAGCAGTACTTC.

The chain employs TRBV19 and TRBJ2-7; TRBD1 agrees at 8 bases. The germline CDR1 and CDR2 sequences are LNHDA and SQIVND (reference sequence). V gave up 6 bases and J gave up 5 bases; unmatched junction bases: 6. This CDR3 has 13 amino acids. CDR3 region: CASSIDRGNEQYF. The DNA of the CDR3 is TGTGCCAGTAGCATCGACAGGGGCAACGAGCAGTACTTC.

V usage is TRBV30 and J usage is TRBJ2-1; 11 bases line up with TRBD2. Per the germline V gene, CDR1 is GTSNPN and CDR2 is SVGIG (reference sequence). With V trimmed by 3 bases and J by 8 bases, 0 bases remained unmatched. The CDR3 is 12 residues long. The CDR3 spells CAWRLAGDEQFF. As DNA, the CDR3 is TGTGCCTGGAGACTAGCGGGAGATGAGCAGTTCTTC.

For the CDR3, the DNA is TGTGCCAGTAGTCCACAGGGGGAAGCTGGGGCCAACGTCCTGACTTTC. Its translation: CASSPQGEAGANVLTF. This chain connects TRBV19 to TRBJ2-6, with 8 bases identical to TRBD1. The germline CDR1 and CDR2 sequences are LNHDA and SQIVND (reference sequence). This CDR3 contains 16 residues. The ends lost 5 bases at V and 2 bases at J; junction bases unmatched: 5.

The chain employs TRBV27 and TRBJ1-6; tentative D call: TRBD1 (5 bases). The CDR3 is 15 amino acids. CDR1 and CDR2 (germline): MNHEY, SMNVEV (reference sequence). V was trimmed by 6 bases and J by 9 bases, leaving 18 bases between them. The CDR3 is CASSQSSGEGSPLHF. The DNA for the CDR3 is TGTGCCAGCAGCCAAAGTTCGGGGGAGGGTTCACCCCTCCACTTT.

This clone has a handful of counts. The chain joins TRBV29-1 to TRBJ1-1; D possibly corresponds to TRBD1 (5 bases). Trimming removed 6 bases from V and 5 bases from J, with 19 bases in between. CDR1 and CDR2 (germline): SQVTM, ANQGSEA. The CDR3 is made up of 14 amino acids. CDR3 loop: CSVTPGTGETEAFF. The CDR3 DNA sequence: TGCAGCGTAACCCCAGGGACGGGAGAAACTGAAGCTTTCTTT.

The chain uses TRBV11-2 and TRBJ2-1, with TRBD1 as a possible D gene (5 bases). Germline CDR1 and CDR2: SGHAT and FQNNGV. This CDR3 region has 14 residues. V lost 5 bases and J 6 bases, leaving 14 bases between the germline ends. CDR3 sequence reads: CASSLRGFFNEQFF. In DNA form, the CDR3 reads TGTGCCAGCAGCCTAAGGGGTTTTTTCAATGAGCAGTTCTTC.

The rearrangement uses TRBV9 and TRBJ2-1, with TRBD2 matching 8 bases. J was trimmed by 2 bases and V by 0 bases; bases with no gene match: 4. The CDR3 loop spans 16 amino acids. Germline CDR1 and CDR2: SGDLS and YYNGEE. CDR3 bases: TGTGCCAGCAGCGTAGGGCTAGCGGGCGCCTACAATGAGCAGTTCTTC. Its protein product is CASSVGLAGAYNEQFF.

The V gene is TRBV5-6, the J gene TRBJ1-2, with 8 bases that match TRBD1. With V trimmed by 5 bases and J by 7 bases, 7 bases remained unmatched. The CDR3 has 13 amino acids. Per germline, CDR1 SGHDT and CDR2 YYEEEE. This chain's CDR3 is CASSWEGTGGYTF. The CDR3 nucleotides read TGTGCCAGCAGTTGGGAGGGGACAGGTGGCTACACCTTC.